This T cell receptor (beta chain) was profiled in a study of siplizumab effects on memory and regulatory T cells. Regarding this clone: What it recognizes is unknown.

Trimming removed 7 bases at V and 0 bases at J, with 8 bases between. Germline assignment: CDR1 SGHRS and CDR2 YFSETQ. This CDR3 contains 13 residues. Around 10^5 TCR templates per sample were assayed. Assay: immunoSEQ multiplex PCR; the TCRdb copy retains only in-frame clones and omits some. The repertoire holds tens of thousands of clones, with roughly 88% as singletons. Study-wide findings and caveats: Siplizumab significantly reduced alloreactive sequences traceable to unstimulated CD4+ memory cells. Assignment to unstimulated subsets succeeded for only a minor fraction of the alloreactive clones. Mean Treg-derived proportions of mappable alloreactive CD4+ clones were over 65% for siplizumab and 25% to 30% for controls.

The sequencing sample was made of Tregs sorted from blood. The chain joins TRBV5-1 to TRBJ2-1; D remains unclear. The TCR was taken from a human donor in good health. The CDR3: CASSASSYNEQFF. Written as DNA, the CDR3 is TGCGCCAGCTCGGCCAGCTCCTACAATGAGCAGTTCTTC. The full variable domain, its missing parts supplied by reference TRBV5-1 and TRBJ2-1, is KAGVTQTPRYLIKTRGQQVTLSCSPISGHRSVSWYQQTPGQGLQFLFEYFSETQRNKGNFPGRFSGRQFSNSRSEMNVSTLELGDSALYLCASSASSYNEQFFGPGTRLTVL.